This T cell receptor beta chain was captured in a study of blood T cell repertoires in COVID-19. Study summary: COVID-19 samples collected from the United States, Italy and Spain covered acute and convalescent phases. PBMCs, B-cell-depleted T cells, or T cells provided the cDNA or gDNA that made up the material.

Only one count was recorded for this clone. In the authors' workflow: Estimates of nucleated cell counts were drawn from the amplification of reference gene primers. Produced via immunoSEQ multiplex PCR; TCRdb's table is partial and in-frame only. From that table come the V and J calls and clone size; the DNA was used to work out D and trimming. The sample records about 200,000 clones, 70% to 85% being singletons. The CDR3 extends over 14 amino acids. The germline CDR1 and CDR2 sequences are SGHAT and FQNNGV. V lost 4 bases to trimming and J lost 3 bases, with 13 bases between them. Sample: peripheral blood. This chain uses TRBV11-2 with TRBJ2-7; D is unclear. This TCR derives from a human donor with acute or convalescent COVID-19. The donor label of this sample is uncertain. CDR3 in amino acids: CASSSGRSGYEQYF. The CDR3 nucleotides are TGTGCCAGCAGCTCCGGAAGATCGGGCTACGAGCAGTACTTC. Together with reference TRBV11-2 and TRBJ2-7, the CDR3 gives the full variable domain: EAGVAQSPRYKIIEKRQSVAFWCNPISGHATLYWYQQILGQGPKLLIQFQNNGVVDDSQLPKDRFSAERLKGVDSTLKIQPAKLEDSAVYLCASSSGRSGYEQYFGPGTRLTVT.